The 18 T cell receptor beta chains given below trace back to one sample, sequenced in a study of T cells in Graves' hyperthyroidism and ophthalmopathy. RNA transcripts were the template for amplifying TCR beta CDR3 regions. A set of HTBI primers served as the primers for a first-round RT-PCR of the TCR CDR3. TCRdb reprocessed the multiplex PCR reads with MiXCR, giving one entry per CDR3 protein. The data hold 280,000 or so distinct CDR3 sequences, with less than 30% observed a single time. The sequenced material came from blood. All receptors come from a middle-aged man with Graves' hyperthyroidism that later progressed to Graves' ophthalmopathy.

This clonotype was counted many times. V is TRBV3-1 and J is TRBJ2-5, with D possibly matching TRBD2 (6 bases). This CDR3 region has 16 residues. Germline V CDR1 and CDR2: LGHDT, YNNKEL (reference sequence). Deletions cut 0 bases from V and 1 base from J, with 12 bases between. In DNA form, the CDR3 reads TGTGCCAGCAGCCAAGATTATAGTAGCGGCCAAGAGACCCAGTACTTC. Its protein product is CASSQDYSSGQETQYF.

This clonotype was recorded at least ten times. This chain links TRBV2 with TRBJ1-5; no firm D call. Germline CDR1 reads SNHLY; CDR2 reads FYNNEI. Trimming left V 1 base short and J 6 bases short, with 4 bases between. The CDR3 has 12 residues. In DNA form, the CDR3 reads TGTGCCAGCAGTGAAGTCCTTCAGCCCCAGCATTTT. Translating gives CASSEVLQPQHF.

The genes are TRBV30 and TRBJ1-1; D is ambiguous. The CDR3 length is 11 residues. CDR1 is GTSNPN, CDR2 SVGIG, per germline (reference sequence). The V end was cut by 4 bases, the J end by 7 bases, with 10 bases between. CDR3 DNA: TGTGCCTGGACCCGGGAGGGTGAAGCTTTCTTT. Encoded protein: CAWTREGEAFF.

This clonotype has ten or more counts. The chain has TRBV7-8 and TRBJ2-7; TRBD1 aligns across 8 bases. The CDR3 spans 14 residues. From germline, CDR1 is SGHVS and CDR2 FQNEAQ. V lost 1 base to trimming and J lost 3 bases; unmatched junction nucleotides: 2. CDR3 protein: CASSLVDRGYEQYF. The CDR3 bases are TGTGCCAGCAGCTTAGTAGACAGGGGCTACGAGCAGTACTTC.

CDR3: CASSLRDPGGNQPQHF. The CDR3 DNA reads as TGTGCCAGCAGCTTACGGGACCCCGGAGGCAATCAGCCCCAGCATTTT. The chain uses TRBV7-8 and TRBJ1-5; TRBD1 might be the D (5 bases). Germline V gives CDR1 SGHVS, CDR2 FQNEAQ. The CDR3 has 16 amino acids. V was trimmed by 2 bases and J by 2 bases, leaving 13 bases between them.

The V and J genes are TRBV6-2 or TRBV6-3 and TRBJ2-7; 10 bases map to TRBD2. CDR1 is MNHEY, CDR2 SVGEGT, per germline. V was clipped by 7 bases and J by 7 bases; unmatched bases: 19. The length of the CDR3 is 17 residues. CDR3 bases: TGTGCCAGCAATCGACCTCCGGGACTAGCGACTCGGGGGGAGCAGTACTTC. Translation gives CASNRPPGLATRGEQYF.

This clonotype was seen many times. CDR3 nucleotides: TGTGCCTGGAGTGTAGAGGTCGGAGCTTTCTTT. Residues: CAWSVEVGAFF. This chain links TRBV30 with TRBJ1-1; D uncertain. Germline-derived CDR1 and CDR2 are GTSNPN and SVGIG (reference sequence). Trimming left V 0 bases short and J 10 bases short, with 9 bases between. The CDR3 extends over 11 amino acids. Variable domain in full (rest from reference TRBV30 and TRBJ1-1): SQTIHQWPATLVQPVGSPLSLECTVEGTSNPNLYWYRQAAGRGLQLLFYSVGIGQISSEVPQNLSASRPQDRQFILSSKKLLLSDSGFYLCAWSVEVGAFFGQGTRLTVV.

This clonotype has at least ten counts. The V call is TRBV27, the J call TRBJ1-1; TRBD1 matches 10 bases. This CDR3 has 15 amino acids. V lost 6 bases to trimming and J lost 3 bases; unmatched junction nucleotides: 7. The germline CDR1 and CDR2 sequences are MNHEY and SMNVEV (reference sequence). The CDR3 reads CASRLDRGQYTEAFF. In DNA, the CDR3 is TGTGCCAGCAGGTTAGACAGGGGGCAGTACACTGAAGCTTTCTTT.

This clonotype was counted at least ten times. The genes are TRBV6-1 and TRBJ1-1; D ambiguous. The V gene's germline CDR1 is MNHNS and CDR2 SASEGT. The CDR3 has 16 residues. V was clipped by 1 base and J by 0 bases, with 12 bases between them. Written as DNA, the CDR3 is TGTGCCAGCAGTGAAGGTCCGGCCCCCATGAACACTGAAGCTTTCTTT. Encoded protein: CASSEGPAPMNTEAFF.

This clonotype was counted many times. This chain connects TRBV27 to TRBJ2-2; possible D gene TRBD2, 5 bases. The germline V gene has CDR1 MNHEY and CDR2 SMNVEV (reference sequence). V was clipped by 6 bases and J by 4 bases, with 12 bases between them. The CDR3 has 14 residues. The CDR3 DNA reads as TGTGCCAGCAGCGCGCGTGAGGGCACCGGGGAGCTGTTTTTT. It encodes CASSAREGTGELFF.

This sequence joins TRBV6-2 or TRBV6-3 and TRBJ2-2, with 9 positions matching TRBD2. The V and J ends lost 2 bases and 6 bases, in that order; junction bases with no gene match: 4. The CDR3 extends over 15 amino acids. From germline, CDR1 is MNHEY and CDR2 SVGEGT. The CDR3 DNA is TGTGCCAGCAGTTACATAGCGGGAGAGGCCGGGGAGCTGTTTTTT. This gives the protein CASSYIAGEAGELFF.

This chain connects TRBV19 to TRBJ2-7, with TRBD2 matching 8 bases. Germline loops: CDR1 LNHDA, CDR2 SQIVND (reference sequence). The trim removed 6 bases at V and 5 bases at J, leaving 15 bases unmatched. The CDR3 spans 16 residues. The CDR3: CASSKGRTSGSNEQYF. The CDR3 nucleotides are TGTGCCAGTAGCAAAGGTAGGACCAGCGGGAGTAACGAGCAGTACTTC. Based on the CDR3 plus reference TRBV19 and TRBJ2-7, the full variable domain is DGGITQSPKYLFRKEGQNVTLSCEQNLNHDAMYWYRQDPGQGLRLIYYSQIVNDFQKGDIAEGYSVSREKKESFPLTVTSAQKNPTAFYLCASSKGRTSGSNEQYFGPGTRLTVT.

J is TRBJ2-7 and V is TRBV12-3 or TRBV12-4; D might be TRBD1 (6 bases). Trimming removed 2 bases at V and 6 bases at J, with 17 bases between. The CDR3 is 15 amino acids. The CDR3 DNA is TGTGCCAGCAGTTTAACCTCATCAACAGGGCTCGAGCAGTACTTC. Translated, it gives CASSLTSSTGLEQYF.

This clonotype was found many times. The chain links TRBV2 to TRBJ2-2; possibly TRBD1 for D (6 bases). This CDR3 is built from 13 residues. Germline V gene sequence: CDR1 SNHLY, CDR2 FYNNEI. Trimming took off 6 bases at V and 5 bases at J, with 10 bases between the two ends. CDR3 sequence: CASSQGQTGELFF. In DNA form, the CDR3 reads TGTGCCAGCAGCCAAGGACAGACCGGGGAGCTGTTTTTT. Looking up the rest from reference TRBV2 and TRBJ2-2 gives the full variable domain: EPEVTQTPSHQVTQMGQEVILRCVPISNHLYFYWYRQILGQKVEFLVSFYNNEISEKSEIFDDQFSVERPDGSNFTLKIRSTKLEDSAMYFCASSQGQTGELFFGEGSRLTVL.

Many counts were recorded for this clonotype. V gene TRBV11-2 combines with J gene TRBJ2-2; D gene uncertain. V shed 5 bases and J shed 1 base, with 11 bases lying between them. The CDR3 loop spans 15 amino acids. From germline, CDR1 is SGHAT and CDR2 FQNNGV. The CDR3 sequence: CASSLLVLNTGELFF. CDR3 coding DNA: TGTGCCAGCAGCCTCCTCGTACTGAACACCGGGGAGCTGTTTTTT.

This clonotype came up many times. This chain's CDR3 is CASSDPATNTGELFF. The CDR3, as DNA: TGTGCCAGCAGTGACCCAGCAACGAACACCGGGGAGCTGTTTTTT. V usage is TRBV2 and J usage is TRBJ2-2; D is uncertain. The V gene lost 3 bases and the J gene lost 0 bases, with 8 bases spanning the gap. The CDR3 covers 15 residues. CDR1 is SNHLY, CDR2 FYNNEI, per germline.

This clonotype came up many times. The chain employs TRBV29-1 and TRBJ2-7; D uncertain. Germline CDR1 SQVTM, CDR2 ANQGSEA. The V gene lost 6 bases and the J gene lost 2 bases, with 14 bases spanning the gap. CDR3 size: 13 residues. The CDR3 region is CSVRRLDAYEQYF. In DNA, the CDR3 is TGCAGCGTGAGACGCCTGGACGCCTACGAGCAGTACTTC.

The sample holds many counts of this clonotype. V and J are TRBV28 and TRBJ1-1; D perhaps matches TRBD1 (6 bases). The germline gives CDR1 MDHEN, CDR2 SYDVKM. V was shortened by 2 bases and J by 1 base, with 8 bases between the two germline ends. The CDR3 extends over 14 amino acids. The DNA of the CDR3 is TGTGCCAGCAGTTTAATGGGACAGAACACTGAAGCTTTCTTT. This translates into CASSLMGQNTEAFF.